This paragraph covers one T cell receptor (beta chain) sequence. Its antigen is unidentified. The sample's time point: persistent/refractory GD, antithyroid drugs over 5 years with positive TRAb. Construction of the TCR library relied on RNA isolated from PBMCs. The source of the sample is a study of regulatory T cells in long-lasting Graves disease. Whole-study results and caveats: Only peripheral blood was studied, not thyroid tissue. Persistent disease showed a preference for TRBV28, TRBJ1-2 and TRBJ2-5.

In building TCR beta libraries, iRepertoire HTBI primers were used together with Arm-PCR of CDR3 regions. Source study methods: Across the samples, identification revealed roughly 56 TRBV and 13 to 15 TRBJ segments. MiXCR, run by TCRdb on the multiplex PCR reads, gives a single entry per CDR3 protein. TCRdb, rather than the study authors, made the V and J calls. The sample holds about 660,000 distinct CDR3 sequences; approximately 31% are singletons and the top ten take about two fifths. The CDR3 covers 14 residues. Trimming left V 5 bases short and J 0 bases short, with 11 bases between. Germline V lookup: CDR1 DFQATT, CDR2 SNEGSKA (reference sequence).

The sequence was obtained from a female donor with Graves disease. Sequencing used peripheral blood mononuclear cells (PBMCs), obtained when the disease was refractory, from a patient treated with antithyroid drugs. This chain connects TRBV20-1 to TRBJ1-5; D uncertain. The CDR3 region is CSASNGYSNQPQHF. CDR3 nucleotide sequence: TGCAGTGCTTCCAACGGGTATAGCAATCAGCCCCAGCATTTT.